Here is one TCR beta chain with its context. This sample was included in a study of technical replicates of blood from a handful of donors. Germline CDR1 is LNHDA and CDR2 is SQIVND (reference sequence). This CDR3 spans 16 amino acids. Deletions cut 2 bases from V and 0 bases from J, with 11 bases between. Measured with immunoSEQ multiplex PCR; TCRdb has only the in-frame clones, and not every one. Of 91,000 or so clones in the sample, about 94% were seen once. This receptor was taken from a human donor in good health. The sample consisted of T cells isolated from PBMCs. This chain uses TRBV19 with TRBJ2-1; tentative D call: TRBD2 (5 bases). In DNA, the CDR3 is TGTGCCAGTAGTATACTGGCGGGTGGCTCCTACAATGAGCAGTTCTTC. It translates to CASSILAGGSYNEQFF.